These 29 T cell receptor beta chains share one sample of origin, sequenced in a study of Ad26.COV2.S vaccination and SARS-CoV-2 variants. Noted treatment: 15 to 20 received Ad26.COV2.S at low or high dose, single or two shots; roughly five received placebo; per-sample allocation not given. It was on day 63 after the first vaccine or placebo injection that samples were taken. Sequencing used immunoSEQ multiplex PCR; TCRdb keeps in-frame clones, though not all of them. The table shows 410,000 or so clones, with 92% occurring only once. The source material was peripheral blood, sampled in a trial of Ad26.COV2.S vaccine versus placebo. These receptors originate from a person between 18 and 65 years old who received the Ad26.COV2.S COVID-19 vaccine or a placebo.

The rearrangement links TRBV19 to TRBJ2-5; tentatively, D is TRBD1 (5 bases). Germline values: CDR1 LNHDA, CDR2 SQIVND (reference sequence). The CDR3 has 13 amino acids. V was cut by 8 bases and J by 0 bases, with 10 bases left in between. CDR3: CASLAQDQETQYF. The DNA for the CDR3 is TGTGCCAGTTTGGCACAGGACCAAGAGACCCAGTACTTC.

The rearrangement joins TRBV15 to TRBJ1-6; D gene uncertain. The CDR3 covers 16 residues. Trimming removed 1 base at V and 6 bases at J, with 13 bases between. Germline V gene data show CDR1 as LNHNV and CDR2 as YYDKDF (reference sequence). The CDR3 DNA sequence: TGTGCCACCAGCAGAGCTGGGCCCCTGCTTAATTCACCCCTCCACTTT. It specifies CATSRAGPLLNSPLHF. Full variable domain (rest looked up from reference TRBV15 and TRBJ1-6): DAMVIQNPRYQVTQFGKPVTLSCSQTLNHNVMYWYQQKSSQAPKLLFHYYDKDFNNEADTPDNFQSRRPNTSFCFLDIRSPGLGDTAMYLCATSRAGPLLNSPLHFGNGTRLTVT.

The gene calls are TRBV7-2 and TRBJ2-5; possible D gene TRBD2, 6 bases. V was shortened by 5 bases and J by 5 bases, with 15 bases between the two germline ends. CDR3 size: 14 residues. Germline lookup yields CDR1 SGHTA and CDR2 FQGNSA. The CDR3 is CASSKRVGSETQYF. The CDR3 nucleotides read TGTGCCAGCAGCAAAAGGGTCGGGAGCGAGACCCAGTACTTC. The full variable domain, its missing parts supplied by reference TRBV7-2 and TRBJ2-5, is GAGVSQSPSNKVTEKGKDVELRCDPISGHTALYWYRQSLGQGLEFLIYFQGNSAPDKSGLPSDRFSAERTGGSVSTLTIQRTQQEDSAVYLCASSKRVGSETQYFGPGTRLLVL.

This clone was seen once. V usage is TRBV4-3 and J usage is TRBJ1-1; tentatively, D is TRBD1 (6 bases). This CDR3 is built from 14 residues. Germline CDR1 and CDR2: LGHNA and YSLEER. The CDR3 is CPPSRPGEGTEAFF. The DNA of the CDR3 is TGCCCCCCCAGCCGACCAGGGGAGGGCACTGAAGCTTTCTTT.

The CDR3 region is CASSEGQQNTEAFF. The CDR3 DNA follows: TGTGCCAGCAGTGAAGGCCAGCAGAACACTGAAGCTTTCTTT. The chain joins TRBV25-1 to TRBJ1-1; D unresolved. V was clipped by 2 bases and J by 1 base, with 8 bases between them. CDR1 and CDR2 from the germline V gene are MGHDK and SYGVNS. The CDR3 spans 14 residues.

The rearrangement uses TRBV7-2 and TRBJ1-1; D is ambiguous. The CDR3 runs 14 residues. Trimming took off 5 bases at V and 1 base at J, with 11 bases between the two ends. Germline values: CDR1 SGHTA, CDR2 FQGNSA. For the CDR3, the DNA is TGTGCCAGCAGCCAGAACCGGGCGAACACTGAAGCTTTCTTT. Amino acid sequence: CASSQNRANTEAFF. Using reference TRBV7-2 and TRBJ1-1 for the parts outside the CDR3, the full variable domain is GAGVSQSPSNKVTEKGKDVELRCDPISGHTALYWYRQSLGQGLEFLIYFQGNSAPDKSGLPSDRFSAERTGGSVSTLTIQRTQQEDSAVYLCASSQNRANTEAFFGQGTRLTVV.

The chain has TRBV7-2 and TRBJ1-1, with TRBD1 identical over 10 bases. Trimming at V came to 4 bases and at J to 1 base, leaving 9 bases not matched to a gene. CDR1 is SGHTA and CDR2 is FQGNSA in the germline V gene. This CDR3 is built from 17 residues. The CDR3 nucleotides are TGTGCCAGCAGCTCCCTAATGGGACAGGGGAAGAACACTGAAGCTTTCTTT. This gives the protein CASSSLMGQGKNTEAFF.

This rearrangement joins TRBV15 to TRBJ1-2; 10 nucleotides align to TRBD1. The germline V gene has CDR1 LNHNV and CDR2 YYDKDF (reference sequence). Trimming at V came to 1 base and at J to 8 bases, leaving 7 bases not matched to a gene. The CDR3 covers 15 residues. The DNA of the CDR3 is TGTGCCACCAGCAGAGTAGGGACAGGGGTCGAAGGCTACACCTTC. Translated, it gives CATSRVGTGVEGYTF.

The CDR3 DNA follows: TGCGCCAGCAGCCAAGATGGGGGGGGGCCCCAGCATTTT. Translated, it gives CASSQDGGGPQHF. The chain has TRBV4-3 and TRBJ1-5; D is perhaps TRBD1 (5 bases). The CDR3 covers 13 residues. The V end was cut by 0 bases, the J end by 9 bases, with 9 bases between. Germline assignment: CDR1 LGHNA and CDR2 YSLEER.

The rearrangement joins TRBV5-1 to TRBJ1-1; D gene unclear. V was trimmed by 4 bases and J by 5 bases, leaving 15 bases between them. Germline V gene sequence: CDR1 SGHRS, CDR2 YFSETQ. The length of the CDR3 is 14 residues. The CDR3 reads CASSVGTGWTEAFF. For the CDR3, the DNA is TGCGCCAGCAGCGTAGGCACCGGTTGGACTGAAGCTTTCTTT. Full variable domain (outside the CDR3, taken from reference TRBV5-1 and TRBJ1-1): KAGVTQTPRYLIKTRGQQVTLSCSPISGHRSVSWYQQTPGQGLQFLFEYFSETQRNKGNFPGRFSGRQFSNSRSEMNVSTLELGDSALYLCASSVGTGWTEAFFGQGTRLTVV.

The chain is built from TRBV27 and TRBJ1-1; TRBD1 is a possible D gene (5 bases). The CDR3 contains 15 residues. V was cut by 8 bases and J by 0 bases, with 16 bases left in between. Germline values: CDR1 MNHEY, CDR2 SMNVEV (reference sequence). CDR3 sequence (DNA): TGTGCCAGCCTACCGGGGGATATCATGAACACTGAAGCTTTCTTT. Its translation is CASLPGDIMNTEAFF.

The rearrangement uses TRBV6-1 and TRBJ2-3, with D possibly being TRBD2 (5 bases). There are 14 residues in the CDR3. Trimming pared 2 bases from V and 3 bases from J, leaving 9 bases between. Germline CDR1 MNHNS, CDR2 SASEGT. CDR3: CASSELAYTDTQYF. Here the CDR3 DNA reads TGTGCCAGCAGTGAACTAGCCTATACAGATACGCAGTATTTT.

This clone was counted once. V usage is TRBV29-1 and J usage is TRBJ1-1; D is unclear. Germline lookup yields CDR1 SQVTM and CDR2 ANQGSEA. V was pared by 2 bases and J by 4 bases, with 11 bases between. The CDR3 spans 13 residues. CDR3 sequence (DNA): TGCAGCGTTGAATCCCCGGGAGGCACTGAAGCTTTCTTT. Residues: CSVESPGGTEAFF.

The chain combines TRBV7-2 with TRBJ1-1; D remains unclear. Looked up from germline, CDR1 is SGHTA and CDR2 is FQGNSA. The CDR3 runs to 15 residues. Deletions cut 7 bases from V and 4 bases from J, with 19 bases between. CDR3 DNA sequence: TGTGCCAGCACCTCCCACCCGGGGATAATCACTGAAGCTTTCTTT. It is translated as CASTSHPGIITEAFF.

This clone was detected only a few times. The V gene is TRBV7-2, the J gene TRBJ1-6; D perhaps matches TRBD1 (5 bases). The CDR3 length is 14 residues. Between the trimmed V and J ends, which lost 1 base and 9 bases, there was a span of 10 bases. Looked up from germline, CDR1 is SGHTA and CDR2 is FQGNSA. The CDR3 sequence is CASSLVGRGSPLHF. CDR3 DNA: TGTGCCAGCAGCTTAGTGGGAAGGGGTTCACCCCTCCACTTT.

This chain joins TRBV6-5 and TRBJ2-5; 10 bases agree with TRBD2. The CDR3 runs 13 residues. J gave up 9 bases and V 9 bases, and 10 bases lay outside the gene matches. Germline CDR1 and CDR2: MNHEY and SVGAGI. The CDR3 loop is CASGLAGAVAQYF. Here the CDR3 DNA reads TGTGCCAGTGGCCTAGCGGGGGCGGTGGCCCAGTACTTC.

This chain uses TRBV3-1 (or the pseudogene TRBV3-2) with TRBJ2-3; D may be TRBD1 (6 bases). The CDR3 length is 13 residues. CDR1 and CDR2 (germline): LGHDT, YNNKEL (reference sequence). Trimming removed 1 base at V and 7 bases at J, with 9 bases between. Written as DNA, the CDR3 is TGTGCCAGCAGCCAAGCACAGGGCCATACGCAGTATTTT. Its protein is CASSQAQGHTQYF.

For the CDR3, the DNA is TGTGCCAGCTCACCTACGATAGAGACTGAGTACAATGAGCAGTTCTTC. It specifies CASSPTIETEYNEQFF. This rearrangement joins TRBV18 to TRBJ2-1; D remains unclear. This CDR3 comprises 16 residues. Per germline, CDR1 KGHSH and CDR2 LQKENI. V was clipped by 3 bases and J by 4 bases, with 16 bases between them. The full variable domain, completed using reference TRBV18 and TRBJ2-1, is NAGVMQNPRHLVRRRGQEARLRCSPMKGHSHVYWYRQLPEEGLKFMVYLQKENIIDESGMPKERFSAEFPKEGPSILRIQQVVRGDSAAYFCASSPTIETEYNEQFFGPGTRLTVL.

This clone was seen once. The CDR3 DNA is TGCGCCAGCAGCCAGAGGGACCCCCAGGGTTATGGCTACACCTTC. Protein sequence: CASSQRDPQGYGYTF. The rearrangement links TRBV4-3 to TRBJ1-2, with a weak D call TRBD1 (5 bases). This CDR3 has 15 amino acids. Germline lookup yields CDR1 LGHNA and CDR2 YSLEER. V was pared by 3 bases and J by 5 bases, with 16 bases between.

Here the CDR3 reads CASSFTGGSNQPQHF. In nucleotides, the CDR3 is TGTGCCAGCAGCTTCACAGGGGGGAGCAATCAGCCCCAGCATTTT. The rearrangement uses TRBV7-8 and TRBJ1-5; 8 nucleotides align to TRBD1. Germline CDR1 is SGHVS and CDR2 is FQNEAQ. The CDR3 runs 15 residues. Losses at the gene ends were 3 bases for V and 1 base for J; bases not matched to a gene: 2.

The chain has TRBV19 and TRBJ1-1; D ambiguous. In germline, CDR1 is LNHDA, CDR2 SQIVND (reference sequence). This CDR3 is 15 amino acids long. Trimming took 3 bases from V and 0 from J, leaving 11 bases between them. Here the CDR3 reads CASSIRMRVNTEAFF. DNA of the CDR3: TGTGCCAGTAGTATCCGGATGAGGGTGAACACTGAAGCTTTCTTT.

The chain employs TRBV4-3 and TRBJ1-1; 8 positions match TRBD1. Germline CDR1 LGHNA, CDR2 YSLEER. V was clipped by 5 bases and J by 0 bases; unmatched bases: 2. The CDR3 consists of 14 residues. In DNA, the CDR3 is TGCGCCAGCAGCGACAGGGGAATGAACACTGAAGCTTTCTTT. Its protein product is CASSDRGMNTEAFF.

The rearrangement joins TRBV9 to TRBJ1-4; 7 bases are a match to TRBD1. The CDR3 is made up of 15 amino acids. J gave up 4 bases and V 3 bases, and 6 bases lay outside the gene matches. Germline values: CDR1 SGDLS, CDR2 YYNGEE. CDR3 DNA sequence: TGTGCCAGCAGCGGAGCGGACAGGAATAATGAAAAACTGTTTTTT. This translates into CASSGADRNNEKLFF.

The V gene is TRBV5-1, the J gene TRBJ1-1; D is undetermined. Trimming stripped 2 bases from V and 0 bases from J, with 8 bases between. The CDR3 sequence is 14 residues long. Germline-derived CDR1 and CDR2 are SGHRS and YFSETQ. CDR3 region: CASSFLGVNTEAFF. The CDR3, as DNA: TGCGCCAGCAGCTTCTTAGGCGTGAACACTGAAGCTTTCTTT.

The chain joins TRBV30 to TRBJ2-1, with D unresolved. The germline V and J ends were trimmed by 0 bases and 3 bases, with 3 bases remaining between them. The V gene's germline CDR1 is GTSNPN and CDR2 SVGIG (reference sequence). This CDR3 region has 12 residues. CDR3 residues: CAWSVNYNEQFF. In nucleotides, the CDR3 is TGTGCCTGGAGTGTAAACTACAATGAGCAGTTCTTC. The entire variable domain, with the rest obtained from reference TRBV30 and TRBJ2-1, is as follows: SQTIHQWPATLVQPVGSPLSLECTVEGTSNPNLYWYRQAAGRGLQLLFYSVGIGQISSEVPQNLSASRPQDRQFILSSKKLLLSDSGFYLCAWSVNYNEQFFGPGTRLTVL.

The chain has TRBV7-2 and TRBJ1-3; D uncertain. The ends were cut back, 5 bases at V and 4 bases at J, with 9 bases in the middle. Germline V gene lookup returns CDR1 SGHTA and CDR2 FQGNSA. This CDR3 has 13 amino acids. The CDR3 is CASSPGGGNTIYF. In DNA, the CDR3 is TGTGCCAGCAGCCCAGGCGGGGGAAACACCATATATTTT. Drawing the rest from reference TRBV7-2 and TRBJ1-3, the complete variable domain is GAGVSQSPSNKVTEKGKDVELRCDPISGHTALYWYRQSLGQGLEFLIYFQGNSAPDKSGLPSDRFSAERTGGSVSTLTIQRTQQEDSAVYLCASSPGGGNTIYFGEGSWLTVV.

Here the CDR3 DNA reads TGTGCCAGCAGTGATGGTCAGGCTAACGTCTATGGCTACACCTTC. Translating gives CASSDGQANVYGYTF. V and J are TRBV2 and TRBJ1-2; D is unresolved. V lost 3 bases, J lost 4 bases, and 15 bases lay in between. The CDR3 extends over 15 amino acids. The germline CDR1 and CDR2 sequences are SNHLY and FYNNEI.

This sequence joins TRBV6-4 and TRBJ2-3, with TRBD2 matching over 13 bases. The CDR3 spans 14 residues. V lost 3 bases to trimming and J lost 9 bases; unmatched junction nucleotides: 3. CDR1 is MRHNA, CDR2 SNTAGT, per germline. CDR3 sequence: CASSEGLAGRTQYF. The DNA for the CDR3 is TGTGCCAGCAGTGAGGGACTAGCGGGGAGGACGCAGTATTTT.

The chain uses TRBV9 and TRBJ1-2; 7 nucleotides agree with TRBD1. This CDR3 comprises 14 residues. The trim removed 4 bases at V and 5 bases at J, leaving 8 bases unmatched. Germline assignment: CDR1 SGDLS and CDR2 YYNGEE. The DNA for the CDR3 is TGTGCCAGCAGCCCCCGACAGGGACTATATGGCTACACCTTC. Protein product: CASSPRQGLYGYTF.